One sample yielded the 27 T cell receptor beta chains listed below, sequenced in a study of monozygotic twins with inflammatory bowel disease. TCRdb derives one entry per CDR3 protein from the 5' RACE reads, leaving out DNA. This listing includes approximately 390,000 distinct CDR3 sequences. The sequencing sample was made of blood. The receptors originated from a human donor with ulcerative colitis or Crohn's disease, or a healthy co-twin of an affected twin (not recorded which).

The chain joins TRBV27 to TRBJ1-2; absent DNA, TCRdb's TRBD1 call cannot be checked. This CDR3 region has 17 residues. CDR1 and CDR2 from the germline V gene are MNHEY and SMNVEV (reference sequence). The CDR3 loop reads CASSLSLGQGGSYGYTF.

CDR3 residues: CSVEGGDYGYTF. The chain is built from TRBV29-1 and TRBJ1-2; with no DNA, the TCRdb D assignment of TRBD1 cannot be verified. Germline V gives CDR1 SQVTM, CDR2 ANQGSEA. The CDR3 covers 12 residues.

The chain uses TRBV3-1 and TRBJ2-1; TCRdb's D call of TRBD2 is untestable without DNA. The CDR3 consists of 14 residues. Germline lookup yields CDR1 LGHDT and CDR2 YNNKEL (reference sequence). CDR3 residues: CASNPGTQYNEQFF.

The chain carries TRBV6-5 and TRBJ1-6; TCRdb designates TRBD1, a call that cannot be tested without DNA. Germline V CDR1 and CDR2: MNHEY, SVGAGI. CDR3 length equals 13 residues. The CDR3 here is CATRTGVNSPLHF.

The chain joins TRBV27 to TRBJ2-3; the D gene TCRdb calls, TRBD2, cannot be checked with no DNA. Germline CDR1 MNHEY, CDR2 SMNVEV (reference sequence). The CDR3 runs to 12 residues. The chain's CDR3 is CASSLSGVTQYF.

The chain employs TRBV3-1 and TRBJ2-2. Germline V lookup: CDR1 LGHDT, CDR2 YNNKEL (reference sequence). The CDR3 sequence is 11 residues long. CDR3 sequence reads: CASSVLGELFF.

V gene TRBV29-1 combines with J gene TRBJ2-7; TCRdb returns TRBD1, unconfirmable since there is no DNA. The CDR3 has 12 amino acids. Germline V gives CDR1 SQVTM, CDR2 ANQGSEA. This CDR3 is CSVRTGSYEQYF.

The chain has TRBV7-2 and TRBJ1-4. Germline V gene lookup returns CDR1 SGHTA and CDR2 FQGNSA. This CDR3 contains 15 residues. CDR3 protein: CASSGPSVTNEKLFF.

The V call is TRBV27, the J call TRBJ2-1; TCRdb reports TRBD2, a call that lacks DNA to check it against. The CDR3 is 15 residues long. Germline-derived CDR1 and CDR2 are MNHEY and SMNVEV (reference sequence). The CDR3 protein is CASRLQAARLWEQFF.

The chain uses TRBV10-3 and TRBJ2-5. CDR3 length: 12 amino acids. Germline-derived CDR1 and CDR2 are ENHRY and SYGVKD. The CDR3 is CAIRDVQETQYF.

The chain joins TRBV5-1 to TRBJ2-7; the D gene TCRdb calls, TRBD1, cannot be checked with no DNA. This CDR3 comprises 17 residues. Germline V CDR1 and CDR2: SGHRS, YFSETQ. Here the CDR3 reads CASSLEGAGANNYEQYF.

V and J are TRBV18 and TRBJ2-7. CDR3 length: 13 residues. Looked up from germline, CDR1 is KGHSH and CDR2 is LQKENI. The chain's CDR3 is CASSGVSGFEQYF.

The chain uses TRBV5-1 and TRBJ2-2; TCRdb returns TRBD1, unconfirmable since there is no DNA. The CDR3 consists of 16 residues. In germline, CDR1 is SGHRS, CDR2 YFSETQ. CDR3 sequence: CASSPTGSPNTGELFF.

V usage is TRBV6-1 and J usage is TRBJ2-1. The CDR3 sequence is 19 residues long. Germline CDR1 MNHNS, CDR2 SASEGT. CDR3 residues: CASSEALGSLIGSYNEQFF.

The chain couples TRBV5-1 to TRBJ1-1. CDR3 size: 15 residues. The germline gives CDR1 SGHRS, CDR2 YFSETQ. The CDR3 region is CASSRGRPRDTEAFF.

The chain couples TRBV5-1 to TRBJ2-3. From germline, CDR1 is SGHRS and CDR2 YFSETQ. The CDR3 has 13 amino acids. The CDR3 region is CASSLGNQDTQYF.

The chain is built from TRBV12-3 or TRBV12-4 and TRBJ1-2; there is no DNA to check the TCRdb D call of TRBD1. This CDR3 is built from 13 residues. CDR3 loop: CASSIEGLHGYTF.

The genes are TRBV5-1 and TRBJ1-5; the TCRdb D gene call, TRBD1, has no DNA to confirm it. The CDR3 loop spans 16 amino acids. Germline loops: CDR1 SGHRS, CDR2 YFSETQ. The CDR3 loop is CASSLGDRASNQPQHF.

V usage is TRBV9 and J usage is TRBJ2-3; TCRdb proposes TRBD2, but this gene call is untestable without DNA. The CDR3 runs to 18 residues. Looked up from germline, CDR1 is SGDLS and CDR2 is YYNGEE. CDR3 loop: CASSVLATSGGPPDTQYF.

V usage is TRBV10-2 and J usage is TRBJ1-1. The CDR3 is 14 residues long. CDR1 and CDR2 from the germline V gene are WSHSY and SAAADI. The CDR3 here is CASSSGRIDTEAFF.

This chain links TRBV3-1 with TRBJ2-5; TCRdb designates TRBD2, a call that cannot be tested without DNA. The CDR3 contains 16 residues. Germline CDR1 reads LGHDT; CDR2 reads YNNKEL (reference sequence). The CDR3 reads CASSQVTNPHQETQYF.

The chain joins TRBV20-1 to TRBJ2-6. The CDR3 is made up of 14 amino acids. Germline CDR1 reads DFQATT; CDR2 reads SNEGSKA (reference sequence). The CDR3 here is CSAKTGSGANVLTF.

This chain connects TRBV7-9 to TRBJ2-7. Germline assignment: CDR1 SEHNR and CDR2 FQNEAQ (reference sequence). The CDR3 totals 13 residues. The CDR3 spells CASSSPYSYEQYF.

The rearrangement links TRBV6-5 to TRBJ1-2. This CDR3 has 17 residues. CDR1 and CDR2 (germline): MNHEY, SVGAGI. CDR3: CASSYFKYREESYGYTF.

J is TRBJ1-1 and V is TRBV6-5; TCRdb calls TRBD1, which cannot be checked without DNA. Germline V gives CDR1 MNHEY, CDR2 SVGAGI. CDR3 length equals 14 residues. The CDR3 sequence is CASSYLTGTGKAFF.

The chain recombines TRBV30 with TRBJ2-7. The CDR3 length is 13 residues. From germline, CDR1 is GTSNPN and CDR2 SVGIG (reference sequence). The CDR3: CAWSAGGPYEQYF.

This chain connects TRBV20-1 to TRBJ2-1; TCRdb calls TRBD2, which cannot be checked without DNA. The CDR3 is 15 amino acids. From germline, CDR1 is DFQATT and CDR2 SNEGSKA (reference sequence). CDR3: CSAMETSGAYNEQFF.